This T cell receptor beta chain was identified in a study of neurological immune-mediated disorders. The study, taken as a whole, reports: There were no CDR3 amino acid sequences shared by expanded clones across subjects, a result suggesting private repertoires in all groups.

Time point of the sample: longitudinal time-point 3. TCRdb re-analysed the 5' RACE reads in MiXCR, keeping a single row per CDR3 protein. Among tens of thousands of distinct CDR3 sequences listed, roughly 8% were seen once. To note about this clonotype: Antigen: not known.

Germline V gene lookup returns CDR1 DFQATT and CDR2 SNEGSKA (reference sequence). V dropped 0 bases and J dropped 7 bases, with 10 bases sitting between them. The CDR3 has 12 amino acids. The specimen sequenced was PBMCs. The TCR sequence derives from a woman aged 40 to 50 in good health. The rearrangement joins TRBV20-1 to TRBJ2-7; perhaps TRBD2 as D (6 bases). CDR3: CSARDYGLEQYF. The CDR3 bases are TGCAGTGCTAGAGACTATGGACTAGAGCAGTACTTC.